The clone carrying this TCR beta chain has a handful of counts. Its specificity is unknown. These data originate in a study of identical twins. Study results and caveats: Cord blood beta clonotypes that were abundant carried fewer insertions, and memory repertoires showed no such trend. Out-of-frame alpha sequences shared by twins showed excess low generation probability.

TCRdb passed the 5' RACE reads through MiXCR, listing each CDR3 protein once. The sample gives around 480,000 distinct CDR3 sequences, approximately 15% of which show up once; approximately 1% is in the top ten. The sample was also reused in another study, on yellow fever vaccine responses in identical twins.

Input material: CD4+ T cells sorted from blood. This clonotype was sampled from a woman aged 18 to 35 in good health.

Here the CDR3 reads CASSHREGYEQYF. In DNA, the CDR3 is TGTGCCAGCAGCCATCGGGAGGGCTACGAGCAGTACTTC. The chain links TRBV16 to TRBJ2-7, with TRBD2 identical over 8 bases. There are 13 residues in the CDR3. CDR1 and CDR2 from the germline V gene are KGHSY and FQNENV. V was clipped by 3 bases and J by 3 bases; unmatched bases: 1.